The 25 T cell receptor beta chains in this list originate from one sample, sequenced in a study of T cell repertoires in cytomegalovirus infection. TCRdb fed the reads into MiXCR, producing one record per CDR3 protein. The sample comprises hundreds of thousands of distinct CDR3 sequences, less than 35% of which are singletons, and over 12% rests with the top ten. Their antigen targets remain unknown. The input for sequencing was cultured CD8+ T cells from PBMCs, taken from culture after CMV antigen stimulation. These receptors all stem from a human donor in good health (CMV status not recorded). Some clones in this sample may be carry-over from other donors' samples.

The chain links TRBV12-5 to TRBJ1-5; D is ambiguous. V dropped 6 bases and J dropped 10 bases, with 10 bases sitting between them. CDR1 is LGHNT and CDR2 is FRNRAP in the germline V gene. The CDR3 sequence is 11 residues long. CDR3: CASGSGGPQHF. The CDR3 region has the DNA TGTGCTAGTGGCTCTGGAGGCCCCCAGCATTTT.

The sample holds a few counts of this clonotype. The V and J genes are TRBV7-2 and TRBJ2-1, with 9 nucleotides matching TRBD2. Unmatched junction bases numbered 17, after V lost 6 bases and J lost 8 bases. Germline V gives CDR1 SGHTA, CDR2 FQGNSA. The CDR3 runs to 17 residues. Here the CDR3 reads CASSPFGTSGPHYEQFF. CDR3 nucleotides: TGTGCCAGCAGTCCTTTCGGTACTAGCGGGCCTCATTATGAGCAGTTCTTC.

CDR3: CASSYDITGTARDSNQPQHF. The CDR3 coding sequence is TGTGCCAGCAGTTACGATATTACCGGGACAGCGAGGGATAGCAATCAGCCCCAGCATTTT. V is TRBV6-6 and J is TRBJ1-5; 7 bases line up with TRBD1. The CDR3 contains 20 residues. The germline V gene has CDR1 MNHNY and CDR2 SVGAGI (reference sequence). Losses at the gene ends were 2 bases for V and 0 bases for J; bases not matched to a gene: 16.

The J gene is TRBJ1-2, the V gene TRBV6-5; D is unclear. The CDR3 loop spans 13 amino acids. Germline V gene lookup returns CDR1 MNHEY and CDR2 SVGAGI. V dropped 5 bases and J dropped 3 bases, with 10 bases sitting between them. The CDR3 region has the DNA TGTGCCAGCAGTCCCCGGACTCACTATGGCTACACCTTC. It codes for CASSPRTHYGYTF.

This CDR3 reads CASSQSGGGLEKLFF. In DNA, the CDR3 is TGTGCCAGCAGTCAATCAGGGGGCGGACTCGAAAAACTGTTTTTT. The chain employs TRBV27 and TRBJ1-4, with 8 bases matching TRBD1. Germline V gene lookup returns CDR1 MNHEY and CDR2 SMNVEV (reference sequence). Trimming cost V 5 bases and J 8 bases; bases outside gene matches: 10. The CDR3 totals 15 residues.

The rearrangement links TRBV7-9 to TRBJ2-2, with 7 nucleotides matching TRBD2. This CDR3 comprises 14 residues. The germline V gene has CDR1 SEHNR and CDR2 FQNEAQ (reference sequence). The CDR3, as DNA: TGTGCATCGCCAGGGACTAAGAACACCGGGGAGCTGTTTTTT. It encodes CASPGTKNTGELFF.

A word on this clonotype: The junction and the germline gene differ at one end; a read error may be behind it. The rearrangement uses TRBV7-6 and TRBJ2-5; the D call may be TRBD1 or TRBD2 (5 bases each). This CDR3 spans 12 amino acids. The germline V gene encodes CDR1 SGHVS and CDR2 FNYEAQ. In nucleotides, the CDR3 is TGTGCCAGCAGCTTAGAGGGGAGAGACCCCCACTTC. Amino acids: CASSLEGRDPHF.

The chain links TRBV6-5 to TRBJ1-1; D possibly corresponds to TRBD1 (6 bases). Trimming stripped 0 bases from V and 1 base from J, with 9 bases between. Germline V lookup: CDR1 MNHEY, CDR2 SVGAGI. The CDR3 consists of 15 residues. The CDR3 sequence is CASSYSGQSNTEAFF. As DNA, the CDR3 is TGTGCCAGCAGTTACTCGGGACAATCGAACACTGAAGCTTTCTTT.

The chain uses TRBV27 and TRBJ2-7; 7 nucleotides line up with TRBD1. This CDR3 has 17 residues. V shed 0 bases, J shed 3 bases, and the junction held 11 bases outside the gene matches. Germline CDR1 is MNHEY and CDR2 is SMNVEV (reference sequence). CDR3 sequence (DNA): TGTGCCAGCAGTTTATCCCTACCAGGGGGTATCAACTACGAGCAGTACTTC. It translates to CASSLSLPGGINYEQYF.

This clonotype was found many times. The chain carries TRBV12-3 or TRBV12-4 and TRBJ2-1, with 8 bases lining up with TRBD2. CDR3 length equals 14 residues. V lost 3 bases and J lost 6; bases outside the gene matches: 4. CDR3 residues: CASSFLGLGNEQFF. In DNA form, the CDR3 reads TGTGCCAGCAGTTTTTTGGGACTAGGCAATGAGCAGTTCTTC.

This clonotype was found a few times. The V gene is TRBV4-1, the J gene TRBJ1-1; D might be TRBD1 (5 bases). This CDR3 comprises 12 residues. The germline gives CDR1 MGHRA, CDR2 YSYEKL. Trimming removed 3 bases at V and 7 bases at J, with 9 bases between. CDR3: CASSQGTDEAFF. CDR3 coding DNA: TGCGCCAGCAGCCAGGGGACGGATGAAGCTTTCTTT.

This chain links TRBV12-5 with TRBJ1-5; D is perhaps TRBD1 (6 bases). V lost 1 base, J lost 1 base, and 14 bases lay in between. The CDR3 covers 17 residues. Germline CDR1 reads LGHNT; CDR2 reads FRNRAP. CDR3 residues: CASGLGDPGHSNQPQHF. CDR3 bases: TGTGCTAGTGGTTTGGGCGATCCGGGACACAGCAATCAGCCCCAGCATTTT.

The sample holds a few counts of this clonotype. The chain employs TRBV2 and TRBJ1-2; D is perhaps TRBD1 (6 bases). Germline-derived CDR1 and CDR2 are SNHLY and FYNNEI. V lost 10 bases and J 4 bases, leaving 16 bases between the germline ends. CDR3 length: 13 residues. The CDR3 region has the DNA TGTGCCACCCCAGACAGGTGGGGCTATGGCTACACCTTC. Residues: CATPDRWGYGYTF.

The chain uses TRBV7-9 and TRBJ1-3; D is unresolved. There are 16 residues in the CDR3. V shed 5 bases and J shed 0 bases, with 14 bases lying between them. CDR1 SEHNR and CDR2 FQNEAQ come from the germline V gene (reference sequence). CDR3 loop: CASSPKVVASGNTIYF. The CDR3 bases are TGTGCCAGCAGCCCCAAGGTGGTCGCCTCTGGAAACACCATATATTTT.

This chain links TRBV10-2 with TRBJ1-5, with a tentative D call TRBD1 (6 bases). In germline, CDR1 is WSHSY, CDR2 SAAADI. V lost 3 bases, J lost 2 bases, and 11 bases lay in between. This CDR3 contains 15 residues. Here the CDR3 DNA reads TGCGCCAGCAGTGATGAGGGGGGCGGCAATCAGCCCCAGCATTTT. The encoded protein is CASSDEGGGNQPQHF.

On this clonotype itself: Sequence at one end of the junction differs from germline and may be a read error. CDR3 DNA: TGTGCCAGCAGATTAGGCCCTATCGACCGTAACTATGGCTACACCTTC. It is translated as CASRLGPIDRNYGYTF. The rearrangement uses TRBV11-2 and TRBJ1-2; the D is unclear. Germline V CDR1 and CDR2: SGHAT, FQNNGV. This CDR3 has 16 residues.

The chain links TRBV6-6 to TRBJ2-1, with 7 positions matching TRBD2. The germline gives CDR1 MNHNY, CDR2 SVGAGI (reference sequence). The J segment lost 2 bases and the V segment lost 6 bases, leaving 10 bases of the junction unmatched. The CDR3 covers 16 residues. This CDR3 reads CASRLPMGGAYNEQFF. Written as DNA, the CDR3 is TGTGCCAGCAGGCTTCCCATGGGGGGGGCCTACAATGAGCAGTTCTTC.

This clonotype was counted between two and nine times. V and J are TRBV28 and TRBJ1-4; D not certain. V was pared by 2 bases and J by 15 bases, with 10 bases between. The germline V gene encodes CDR1 MDHEN and CDR2 SYDVKM. The CDR3 is made up of 11 amino acids. The CDR3 loop reads CASSLMGLLFF. CDR3 nucleotides: TGTGCCAGCAGTTTAATGGGCCTATTGTTTTTT. Using reference TRBV28 and TRBJ1-4 for the parts outside the CDR3, the full variable domain is DVKVTQSSRYLVKRTGEKVFLECVQDMDHENMFWYRQDPGLGLRLIYFSYDVKMKEKGDIPEGYSVSREKKERFSLILESASTNQTSMYLCASSLMGLLFFGSGTQLSVL.

The chain recombines TRBV6-1 with TRBJ1-3; D gene ambiguous. There are 16 residues in the CDR3. The germline V and J ends were trimmed by 5 bases and 0 bases, with 14 bases remaining between them. Germline CDR1 and CDR2: MNHNS and SASEGT. DNA of the CDR3: TGTGCCAGCAGTACGGCAGGATGGGACTCTGGAAACACCATATATTTT. As protein: CASSTAGWDSGNTIYF.

The gene calls are TRBV28 and TRBJ2-7; D is possibly TRBD1 (6 bases). The CDR3 runs to 14 residues. The V end was cut by 6 bases, the J end by 0 bases, with 12 bases between. Per the germline V gene, CDR1 is MDHEN and CDR2 is SYDVKM. This CDR3 is CASSWTVHSYEQYF. Written as DNA, the CDR3 is TGTGCCAGCAGCTGGACAGTCCACTCCTACGAGCAGTACTTC.

The rearrangement joins TRBV2 to TRBJ2-7; 8 bases line up with TRBD2. CDR1 and CDR2 (germline): SNHLY, FYNNEI. The length of the CDR3 is 14 residues. J gave up 5 bases and V 2 bases, and 5 bases lay outside the gene matches. The CDR3 region is CASSEMAGGNEQYF. CDR3 DNA sequence: TGTGCCAGCAGTGAAATGGCGGGGGGTAACGAGCAGTACTTC.

The rearrangement uses TRBV10-2 and TRBJ2-7; TRBD1 is a possible D gene (5 bases). Germline-derived CDR1 and CDR2 are WSHSY and SAAADI. Trimming stripped 7 bases from V and 5 bases from J, with 9 bases between. CDR3 size: 11 residues. DNA for the CDR3: TGCGCCAGCATATGGGGCGACGAGCAGTACTTC. Residues: CASIWGDEQYF.

This clonotype has just a few counts. The chain combines TRBV4-1 with TRBJ1-1; no reliable D call. CDR3 length: 13 residues. With 1 base removed from V and 7 bases from J, the gap between germline ends came to 10 bases. Germline V gene data show CDR1 as MGHRA and CDR2 as YSYEKL. The CDR3 nucleotides are TGCGCCAGCAGCCAAGGAGTCCGTTATGAAGCTTTCTTT. Translating gives CASSQGVRYEAFF.

The chain carries TRBV6-6 and TRBJ2-2, with 7 positions matching TRBD2. Germline V lookup: CDR1 MNHNY, CDR2 SVGAGI (reference sequence). The CDR3 covers 13 residues. Germline trimming cut 10 bases from V and 2 bases from J; bases unmatched to any gene: 4. In DNA form, the CDR3 reads TGTGCCATCCGGGGGGAAAACACCGGGGAGCTGTTTTTT. Translating gives CAIRGENTGELFF.

V is TRBV6-2 or TRBV6-3 and J is TRBJ2-6; no clear D. This CDR3 region has 22 residues. V lost 6 bases and J 0 bases, leaving 30 bases between the germline ends. Germline V gene sequence: CDR1 MNHEY, CDR2 SVGEGT. The CDR3 sequence: CASSLLLGLLSLPTSGANVLTF. The CDR3 coding sequence is TGTGCCAGCAGCCTGCTCCTCGGGCTGCTCTCTCTTCCTACCTCTGGGGCCAACGTCCTGACTTTC.